These 28 T cell receptor beta chains came from one sample sequenced in a study of blood T cell repertoires in COVID-19 (dated by TCRdb to about 2020). Library construction relied on the immunoSEQ multiplex PCR assay. TCRdb obtained this table from immuneACCESS and retained in-frame rearrangements with V and J assigned. These tables miss some clones; where compared with another copy, unresolved V genes account for less than half of the shortfall, and the remainder is unexplained. This sample is represented by around 310,000 clones; roughly 89% of them were singletons. The ten largest clones add up to roughly a tenth of the sample. Sequenced sample: PBMCs or T cells enriched from blood (not recorded which). The receptor set was obtained from a woman in her thirties who had recovered from COVID-19.

CDR3 amino acids: CASSSTGGAPYNEQFF. The CDR3 DNA is TGTGCCAGCAGTTCGACAGGGGGCGCCCCCTACAATGAGCAGTTCTTC. The chain recombines TRBV6-5 with TRBJ2-1; 10 nucleotides line up with TRBD1. This CDR3 contains 16 residues. CDR1 MNHEY and CDR2 SVGAGI come from the germline V gene. Trimming at V came to 4 bases and at J to 2 bases, leaving 5 bases not matched to a gene.

This chain joins TRBV29-1 and TRBJ2-3; D call uncertain. Germline assignment: CDR1 SQVTM and CDR2 ANQGSEA. The V gene lost 4 bases and the J gene lost 2 bases, with 7 bases spanning the gap. This CDR3 spans 12 amino acids. The CDR3 coding sequence is TGCAGCGTTGTGGCGGACACAGATACGCAGTATTTT. Translation gives CSVVADTDTQYF.

This chain connects TRBV2 to TRBJ1-6; D is unclear. The CDR3 has 17 residues. Per the germline V gene, CDR1 is SNHLY and CDR2 is FYNNEI. The V and J ends lost 8 bases and 0 bases respectively, with 17 bases between them. The CDR3 spells CASRLHLSSSYNSPLHF. For the CDR3, the DNA is TGTGCCAGCCGCCTCCATCTATCGAGCTCCTATAATTCACCCCTCCACTTT.

The chain joins TRBV6-5 to TRBJ2-3; 8 bases are shared with TRBD2. This CDR3 has 15 amino acids. Trimming at V came to 6 bases and at J to 2 bases, leaving 7 bases not matched to a gene. The V gene's germline CDR1 is MNHEY and CDR2 SVGAGI. CDR3 bases: TGTGCCAGCAGACAAACTAGCGGCCTCACAGATACGCAGTATTTT. Protein product: CASRQTSGLTDTQYF.

The chain couples TRBV9 to TRBJ2-2, with 7 bases identical to TRBD2. This CDR3 region has 16 residues. The V gene end was trimmed by 0 bases and the J gene end by 4 bases; junction bases not matched to a gene: 6. Per the germline V gene, CDR1 is SGDLS and CDR2 is YYNGEE. The CDR3 is CASSVEGGSGTGELFF. The CDR3 DNA reads as TGTGCCAGCAGCGTAGAGGGCGGGAGTGGCACCGGGGAGCTGTTTTTT.

J is TRBJ1-2 and V is TRBV21-1; no check of the table's D call, TRBD1, against the DNA was made. TRBV21-1 is labeled a pseudogene. This CDR3 region has 14 residues. The CDR3 sequence: CASSDGQGCYGYTF. The CDR3 DNA reads as TGTGCCAGCAGCGACGGACAGGGCTGCTATGGCTACACCTTC.

The V gene is TRBV6-1, the J gene TRBJ2-2; TRBD2 aligns across 9 bases. The germline CDR1 and CDR2 sequences are MNHNS and SASEGT. Unmatched junction bases numbered 7, after V lost 2 bases and J lost 6 bases. The CDR3 contains 16 residues. The CDR3 protein is CASSEIGGTSPGELFF. The CDR3 region has the DNA TGTGCCAGCAGTGAAATCGGGGGGACTAGCCCCGGGGAGCTGTTTTTT.

The CDR3: CASSLSGREGQPQHF. The CDR3 nucleotides are TGTGCCAGCAGTTTATCGGGCAGGGAGGGACAGCCCCAGCATTTT. This chain uses TRBV28 with TRBJ1-5; D might be TRBD1 (5 bases). V lost 1 base to trimming and J lost 7 bases, with 14 bases between them. CDR3 length: 15 amino acids. Germline CDR1 is MDHEN and CDR2 is SYDVKM.

This chain links TRBV11-2 with TRBJ2-1, with TRBD2 identical over 12 bases. Germline CDR1 reads SGHAT; CDR2 reads FQNNGV. CDR3 length: 13 amino acids. Trimming removed 5 bases from V and 9 bases from J; junction bases left unmatched: 2. The chain's CDR3 is CASSLGLAGEQFF. DNA of the CDR3: TGTGCCAGCAGCCTGGGACTAGCGGGTGAGCAGTTCTTC. The complete variable domain, with remaining parts taken from reference TRBV11-2 and TRBJ2-1, reads EAGVAQSPRYKIIEKRQSVAFWCNPISGHATLYWYQQILGQGPKLLIQFQNNGVVDDSQLPKDRFSAERLKGVDSTLKIQPAKLEDSAVYLCASSLGLAGEQFFGPGTRLTVL.

This chain uses TRBV6-5 with TRBJ2-1; 8 nucleotides match TRBD2. There are 12 residues in the CDR3. Germline V lookup: CDR1 MNHEY, CDR2 SVGAGI. V shed 3 bases, J shed 15 bases, and the junction held 7 bases outside the gene matches. CDR3 DNA sequence: TGTGCCAGCAGTTATTCAGCGGGAGTCCTGTTCTTC. It encodes CASSYSAGVLFF.

The rearrangement links TRBV28 to TRBJ2-5; the match to TRBD2 covers 8 bases. This CDR3 contains 16 residues. The J segment lost 0 bases and the V segment lost 6 bases, leaving 9 bases of the junction unmatched. Germline loops: CDR1 MDHEN, CDR2 SYDVKM. The CDR3 DNA is TGTGCCAGCAGACCCACCCGGGGGGGATACCAAGAGACCCAGTACTTC. It is translated as CASRPTRGGYQETQYF. Full variable domain (remainder filled in from reference TRBV28 and TRBJ2-5): DVKVTQSSRYLVKRTGEKVFLECVQDMDHENMFWYRQDPGLGLRLIYFSYDVKMKEKGDIPEGYSVSREKKERFSLILESASTNQTSMYLCASRPTRGGYQETQYFGPGTRLLVL.

The rearrangement links TRBV5-5 to TRBJ2-1; no definite D call. Per germline, CDR1 SGHKS and CDR2 YYEKEE (reference sequence). The germline V and J ends were trimmed by 1 base and 9 bases, with 5 bases remaining between them. CDR3 size: 11 residues. This chain's CDR3 is CASSLTGEQFF. The DNA of the CDR3 is TGTGCCAGCAGCTTGACGGGTGAGCAGTTCTTC.

V gene TRBV18 combines with J gene TRBJ2-3, with 12 bases that match TRBD2. The CDR3 totals 17 residues. Germline assignment: CDR1 KGHSH and CDR2 LQKENI. With V trimmed by 4 bases and J by 6 bases, 11 bases remained unmatched. The CDR3 DNA reads TGTGCCAGCTCACAACAGCAACTAGCGGGAGGAGGGGATACGCAGTATTTT. As protein: CASSQQQLAGGGDTQYF. Based on the CDR3 plus reference TRBV18 and TRBJ2-3, the full variable domain is NAGVMQNPRHLVRRRGQEARLRCSPMKGHSHVYWYRQLPEEGLKFMVYLQKENIIDESGMPKERFSAEFPKEGPSILRIQQVVRGDSAAYFCASSQQQLAGGGDTQYFGPGTRLTVL.

The chain uses TRBV7-2 and TRBJ2-3; 15 bases match TRBD2. V dropped 5 bases and J dropped 4; count of bases not matched to a gene: 7. Germline CDR1 SGHTA, CDR2 FQGNSA. The CDR3 is made up of 17 amino acids. CDR3 nucleotides: TGTGCCAGCAGCCGTGGACTAGCGGGAGGGCTGGCAGATACGCAGTATTTT. It yields the protein CASSRGLAGGLADTQYF.

CDR3 bases: TGTGCCAGCAGCTACACCCGGGACACCCCCAATGAGCAGTTCTTC. This gives the protein CASSYTRDTPNEQFF. V is TRBV11-2 and J is TRBJ2-1; a weak D match, TRBD1 (6 bases). The V end was cut by 4 bases, the J end by 6 bases, with 16 bases between. Looked up from germline, CDR1 is SGHAT and CDR2 is FQNNGV. CDR3 length equals 15 residues.

The chain has TRBV29-1 and TRBJ2-7; the match to TRBD1 covers 7 bases. From germline, CDR1 is SQVTM and CDR2 ANQGSEA. The CDR3 extends over 13 amino acids. Germline trimming cut 4 bases from V and 0 bases from J; bases unmatched to any gene: 3. CDR3 bases: TGCAGCGTTGTAAGGACAGGCTCCTACGAGCAGTACTTC. This codes for CSVVRTGSYEQYF.

The chain employs TRBV19 and TRBJ2-5; TRBD2 matches at 13 bases. The junction had 8 bases not matched to a gene; V was cut back by 11 bases and J by 2 bases. This CDR3 spans 15 amino acids. The germline CDR1 and CDR2 sequences are LNHDA and SQIVND (reference sequence). DNA of the CDR3: TGTGCCGGCCAGGGACTAGCGGGGATTCAAGAGACCCAGTACTTC. Protein sequence: CAGQGLAGIQETQYF.

V and J are TRBV20-1 and TRBJ2-7; D gene uncertain. CDR1 and CDR2 (germline): DFQATT, SNEGSKA (reference sequence). This CDR3 has 11 amino acids. Trimming removed 0 bases at V and 7 bases at J, with 7 bases between. The chain's CDR3 is CSARDFGEQYF. For the CDR3, the DNA is TGCAGTGCTAGAGATTTCGGGGAGCAGTACTTC.

The V call is TRBV6-1, the J call TRBJ1-5; a possible D gene is TRBD1 (5 bases). Germline lookup yields CDR1 MNHNS and CDR2 SASEGT. This CDR3 region has 17 residues. V gave up 1 base and J gave up 10 bases, with 23 bases separating them. The CDR3 reads CASSEVGSGVGGKPQHF. CDR3 bases: TGTGCCAGCAGTGAAGTTGGTTCGGGGGTTGGGGGTAAACCCCAGCATTTT.

CDR3 sequence reads: CASSLFVGGTGELFF. The CDR3 DNA follows: TGCGCCAGCAGCTTATTTGTGGGAGGAACCGGGGAGCTGTTTTTT. The chain links TRBV5-1 to TRBJ2-2, with D possibly being TRBD2 (6 bases). CDR1 is SGHRS, CDR2 YFSETQ, per germline. V was trimmed by 2 bases and J by 5 bases, leaving 13 bases between them. The CDR3 consists of 15 residues.

The gene calls are TRBV5-6 and TRBJ1-3; 8 bases are a match to TRBD1. Trimming cost V 5 bases and J 5 bases; bases outside gene matches: 9. The germline V gene encodes CDR1 SGHDT and CDR2 YYEEEE. This CDR3 is built from 15 residues. The CDR3 nucleotides are TGTGCCAGCAGATCCAGGGGGCGCGAAAGAAACACCATATATTTT. Its translation is CASRSRGRERNTIYF.

The chain uses TRBV19 and TRBJ2-7; D possibly corresponds to TRBD2 (5 bases). Trimming took off 1 base at V and 2 bases at J, with 6 bases between the two ends. The CDR3 totals 13 residues. Per germline, CDR1 LNHDA and CDR2 SQIVND (reference sequence). CDR3 sequence reads: CASSIAGTYEQYF. In DNA form, the CDR3 reads TGTGCCAGTAGTATAGCGGGGACCTACGAGCAGTACTTC.

The chain carries TRBV2 and TRBJ1-1, with 7 bases identical to TRBD1. The CDR3 has 15 amino acids. Germline V lookup: CDR1 SNHLY, CDR2 FYNNEI. Trimming removed 6 bases from V and 3 bases from J; junction bases left unmatched: 10. CDR3 nucleotide sequence: TGTGCCAGCAGATGGGAACAGGGGCCTTACACTGAAGCTTTCTTT. Protein: CASRWEQGPYTEAFF.

The chain joins TRBV14 to TRBJ2-7; no clear D gene. V was pared by 0 bases and J by 2 bases, with 11 bases between. Germline assignment: CDR1 SGHDN and CDR2 FVKESK. This CDR3 contains 15 residues. CDR3 amino acids: CASSQELGPTYEQYF. In nucleotides, the CDR3 is TGTGCCAGCAGCCAAGAGCTTGGGCCGACCTACGAGCAGTACTTC.

The chain uses TRBV11-2 and TRBJ2-2, with a possible D match to TRBD1 (5 bases). Germline V gene lookup returns CDR1 SGHAT and CDR2 FQNNGV. V shed 4 bases and J shed 4 bases, with 16 bases lying between them. There are 16 residues in the CDR3. CDR3 in amino acids: CASSSPSQGGTGELFF. The CDR3 bases are TGTGCCAGCAGCTCCCCCTCCCAGGGCGGCACCGGGGAGCTGTTTTTT.

This chain joins TRBV4-2 and TRBJ2-3, with 9 bases that match TRBD2. The CDR3 covers 15 residues. The V and J ends lost 3 bases and 2 bases, in that order; junction bases with no gene match: 3. Germline V gene lookup returns CDR1 LGHNA and CDR2 YNFKEQ. CDR3 amino acids: CASSQTSGYTDTQYF. The CDR3 region has the DNA TGTGCCAGCAGCCAGACTAGCGGATACACAGATACGCAGTATTTT.

The chain employs TRBV9 and TRBJ2-7; TRBD2 is a possible D gene (5 bases). V lost 0 bases and J lost 4, with 14 bases in between. The CDR3 contains 15 residues. Germline CDR1 SGDLS, CDR2 YYNGEE. The CDR3 spells CASSVARDPGYEQYF. Written as DNA, the CDR3 is TGTGCCAGCAGCGTAGCGCGAGACCCGGGATACGAGCAGTACTTC. Full variable domain (remainder filled in from reference TRBV9 and TRBJ2-7): DSGVTQTPKHLITATGQRVTLRCSPRSGDLSVYWYQQSLDQGLQFLIQYYNGEERAKGNILERFSAQQFPDLHSELNLSSLELGDSALYFCASSVARDPGYEQYFGPGTRLTVT.

The gene calls are TRBV7-2 and TRBJ1-1, with D uncertain. Germline CDR1 reads SGHTA; CDR2 reads FQGNSA. The CDR3 runs 16 residues. V shed 5 bases and J shed 0 bases, with 16 bases lying between them. DNA for the CDR3: TGTGCCAGCAGCCCCATAAAGGAGATAATGAACACTGAAGCTTTCTTT. It codes for CASSPIKEIMNTEAFF. Full variable domain (remainder filled in from reference TRBV7-2 and TRBJ1-1): GAGVSQSPSNKVTEKGKDVELRCDPISGHTALYWYRQSLGQGLEFLIYFQGNSAPDKSGLPSDRFSAERTGGSVSTLTIQRTQQEDSAVYLCASSPIKEIMNTEAFFGQGTRLTVV.